The rows below give T cell receptor beta chains drawn from one sample of a study of healthy donors' naive CD4 and CD8 T cells. Each CDR3 protein is one row after TCRdb ran MiXCR on the reads. The sample has approximately 200,000 distinct CDR3 sequences, about 76% seen once; the top ten hold roughly 2.3%. The sample comprised naive CD4+ and CD8+ T cells sorted from blood, pooled from several donors. The receptor set was obtained from a pool of human donors in good health; the sample pools cells from several healthy donors. Both conserved end residues are part of each CDR3. Fields, in order: J gene, V gene, D gene, clone size, CDR3 protein, CDR3 DNA. A D gene is named only where the DNA matches it firmly. Clone size is shown for a subset of rows, as once, few, many or a class of expanded clone.

j_call: TRBJ2-2
v_call: TRBV10-3
d_call: NA
clone_size: NA
cdr3_aa: CAISPATSKNTGELFF
cdr3_nt: TGTGCCATCAGTCCGGCGACAAGTAAGAACACCGGGGAGCTGTTTTTT

j_call: TRBJ1-1
v_call: TRBV29-1
d_call: NA
clone_size: NA
cdr3_aa: CSVEDRGVGTEAFF
cdr3_nt: TGCAGCGTTGAAGATAGGGGAGTAGGGACTGAAGCTTTCTTT

j_call: TRBJ2-1
v_call: TRBV5-4
d_call: TRBD2
clone_size: NA
cdr3_aa: CASRDPGTSGSGEQFF
cdr3_nt: TGTGCCAGCAGGGATCCCGGGACTAGCGGGAGTGGTGAGCAGTTCTTC

j_call: TRBJ1-5
v_call: TRBV6-1
d_call: NA
clone_size: NA
cdr3_aa: CASSGPTRDQPQHF
cdr3_nt: TGTGCCAGCAGTGGCCCGACCCGGGATCAGCCCCAGCATTTT

j_call: TRBJ2-2
v_call: TRBV6-5
d_call: NA
clone_size: NA
cdr3_aa: CASSPFSGSHMPTGELFF
cdr3_nt: TGTGCCAGCAGTCCTTTTTCCGGGTCTCATATGCCGACGGGGGAGCTGTTTTTT

j_call: TRBJ2-3
v_call: TRBV29-1
d_call: NA
clone_size: NA
cdr3_aa: CSAQGPGTDTQYF
cdr3_nt: TGCAGCGCCCAGGGGCCTGGCACAGATACGCAGTATTTT

j_call: TRBJ2-1
v_call: TRBV29-1
d_call: NA
clone_size: once
cdr3_aa: CSVEGTSSSYNEQFF
cdr3_nt: TGCAGCGTTGAAGGAACTAGCAGCTCCTACAATGAGCAGTTCTTC

j_call: TRBJ2-3
v_call: TRBV10-3
d_call: NA
clone_size: once
cdr3_aa: CAISEAGSTDTQYF
cdr3_nt: TGTGCCATCAGTGAGGCAGGGTCCACAGATACGCAGTATTTT

j_call: TRBJ2-3
v_call: TRBV5-1
d_call: NA
clone_size: NA
cdr3_aa: CASSLVDGTGDTQYF
cdr3_nt: TGCGCCAGCAGCTTGGTTGACGGGACGGGAGATACGCAGTATTTT

j_call: TRBJ1-1
v_call: TRBV27
d_call: TRBD1
clone_size: few
cdr3_aa: CASSFIGGGREAFF
cdr3_nt: TGTGCCAGCAGTTTTATAGGGGGCGGAAGAGAAGCTTTCTTT

j_call: TRBJ2-7
v_call: TRBV29-1
d_call: TRBD2
clone_size: NA
cdr3_aa: CSVGLAGGSYEQYF
cdr3_nt: TGCAGCGTTGGATTGGCGGGGGGATCCTACGAGCAGTACTTC

j_call: TRBJ2-3
v_call: TRBV7-6
d_call: TRBD2
clone_size: NA
cdr3_aa: CASSLFGGRSTDTQYF
cdr3_nt: TGTGCCAGCAGCCTGTTCGGCGGGAGAAGTACAGATACGCAGTATTTT

j_call: TRBJ2-7
v_call: TRBV29-1
d_call: NA
clone_size: few
cdr3_aa: CSVGAEYPYEQYF
cdr3_nt: TGCAGCGTTGGAGCGGAGTATCCCTACGAGCAGTACTTC

j_call: TRBJ2-5
v_call: TRBV11-2
d_call: TRBD1
clone_size: NA
cdr3_aa: CASSLDTGGWETQYF
cdr3_nt: TGTGCCAGCAGCTTAGATACAGGGGGCTGGGAGACCCAGTACTTC

j_call: TRBJ1-1
v_call: TRBV6-5
d_call: NA
clone_size: NA
cdr3_aa: CASSYPGGANTEAFF
cdr3_nt: TGTGCCAGCAGTTACCCGGGGGGCGCAAACACTGAAGCTTTCTTT

j_call: TRBJ1-2
v_call: TRBV29-1
d_call: NA
clone_size: few
cdr3_aa: CSVTPSEYGYTF
cdr3_nt: TGCAGCGTTACGCCGTCTGAGTATGGCTACACCTTC

j_call: TRBJ2-5
v_call: TRBV15
d_call: NA
clone_size: few
cdr3_aa: CATTIGTAQETQYF
cdr3_nt: TGTGCCACCACGATCGGGACGGCTCAAGAGACCCAGTACTTC

j_call: TRBJ2-1
v_call: TRBV7-9
d_call: TRBD2
clone_size: NA
cdr3_aa: CASMGYVSGSPNNEQFF
cdr3_nt: TGTGCCAGCATGGGTTATGTTAGCGGGAGCCCAAACAATGAGCAGTTCTTC

j_call: TRBJ2-7
v_call: TRBV14
d_call: NA
clone_size: NA
cdr3_aa: CASSSGTNSYEQYF
cdr3_nt: TGTGCCAGCAGCTCCGGGACAAACTCCTACGAGCAGTACTTC

j_call: TRBJ2-7
v_call: TRBV6-5
d_call: TRBD1
clone_size: once
cdr3_aa: CASRPGQGPLEQYF
cdr3_nt: TGTGCCAGCAGACCGGGACAGGGGCCTCTCGAGCAGTACTTC

j_call: TRBJ1-2
v_call: TRBV29-1
d_call: NA
clone_size: NA
cdr3_aa: CSVEDAAINYGYTF
cdr3_nt: TGCAGCGTTGAAGATGCAGCGATAAACTATGGCTACACCTTC

j_call: TRBJ1-1
v_call: TRBV29-1
d_call: TRBD1
clone_size: NA
cdr3_aa: CSVTGTGPTEAFF
cdr3_nt: TGCAGCGTGACCGGGACAGGGCCCACTGAAGCTTTCTTT

j_call: TRBJ2-1
v_call: TRBV30
d_call: NA
clone_size: NA
cdr3_aa: CAWSVSGHPYNEQFF
cdr3_nt: TGTGCCTGGAGTGTTTCGGGGCACCCCTACAATGAGCAGTTCTTC

j_call: TRBJ2-7
v_call: TRBV28
d_call: TRBD1
clone_size: once
cdr3_aa: CASSQIRDRGRSYEQYF
cdr3_nt: TGTGCCAGCAGTCAGATACGGGACAGGGGGCGCTCCTACGAGCAGTACTTC

j_call: TRBJ2-4
v_call: TRBV20-1
d_call: NA
clone_size: few
cdr3_aa: CSAAFRGGLAKNIQYF
cdr3_nt: TGCAGTGCCGCCTTCCGGGGTGGATTAGCCAAAAACATTCAGTACTTC

j_call: TRBJ1-6
v_call: TRBV29-1
d_call: TRBD1
clone_size: NA
cdr3_aa: CSVGDSSSPLHF
cdr3_nt: TGCAGCGTTGGGGACAGCTCATCACCCCTCCACTTT

j_call: TRBJ1-2
v_call: TRBV28
d_call: TRBD1
clone_size: NA
cdr3_aa: CASSQQGRDYGYTF
cdr3_nt: TGTGCCAGCAGTCAACAGGGGAGGGACTATGGCTACACCTTC

j_call: TRBJ1-6
v_call: TRBV25-1
d_call: NA
clone_size: NA
cdr3_aa: CASSVGGPRSPLHF
cdr3_nt: TGTGCCAGCAGTGTAGGGGGGCCCCGTTCACCCCTCCACTTT

j_call: TRBJ2-7
v_call: TRBV5-1
d_call: TRBD2
clone_size: NA
cdr3_aa: CASSPGLARTEQYF
cdr3_nt: TGCGCCAGCAGCCCGGGACTAGCGCGGACCGAGCAGTACTTC

j_call: TRBJ2-5
v_call: TRBV6-1
d_call: NA
clone_size: NA
cdr3_aa: CASIPWTGSETQYF
cdr3_nt: TGTGCCAGCATTCCGTGGACTGGCAGCGAGACCCAGTACTTC

j_call: TRBJ1-2
v_call: TRBV29-1
d_call: NA
clone_size: NA
cdr3_aa: CSVESDGVEGYTF
cdr3_nt: TGCAGCGTTGAATCGGACGGGGTCGAGGGCTACACCTTC

j_call: TRBJ2-1
v_call: TRBV25-1
d_call: TRBD2
clone_size: NA
cdr3_aa: CASSESGSNDEQFF
cdr3_nt: TGTGCCAGCAGTGAAAGCGGGAGTAACGATGAGCAGTTCTTC

j_call: TRBJ2-3
v_call: TRBV6-2/TRBV6-3
d_call: NA
clone_size: NA
cdr3_aa: CASSSRQVDTDTQYF
cdr3_nt: TGTGCCAGCAGTTCGCGTCAGGTCGACACAGATACGCAGTATTTT

j_call: TRBJ1-5
v_call: TRBV27
d_call: NA
clone_size: NA
cdr3_aa: CASRPGAVGNQPQHF
cdr3_nt: TGTGCCAGCAGGCCAGGGGCGGTGGGCAATCAGCCCCAGCATTTT

j_call: TRBJ1-6
v_call: TRBV6-5
d_call: TRBD1
clone_size: NA
cdr3_aa: CAGSTTGQGNNSPLHF
cdr3_nt: TGTGCCGGCAGTACCACCGGACAGGGGAATAATTCACCCCTCCACTTT

j_call: TRBJ2-7
v_call: TRBV12-3/TRBV12-4
d_call: NA
clone_size: once
cdr3_aa: CAGSLGGATYEQYF
cdr3_nt: TGTGCCGGCAGTTTAGGGGGTGCAACCTACGAGCAGTACTTC

j_call: TRBJ1-1
v_call: TRBV12-3/TRBV12-4
d_call: NA
clone_size: NA
cdr3_aa: CASTLTVNTEAFF
cdr3_nt: TGTGCCAGCACCTTGACAGTGAACACTGAAGCTTTCTTT

j_call: TRBJ1-1
v_call: TRBV19
d_call: NA
clone_size: NA
cdr3_aa: CASRKFTGYTEAFF
cdr3_nt: TGTGCCAGTAGGAAATTTACAGGGTATACTGAAGCTTTCTTT

j_call: TRBJ2-7
v_call: TRBV5-4
d_call: TRBD1
clone_size: NA
cdr3_aa: CASSLKQGNYEQYF
cdr3_nt: TGTGCCAGCAGCTTGAAACAGGGGAACTACGAGCAGTACTTC

j_call: TRBJ1-2
v_call: TRBV29-1
d_call: NA
clone_size: NA
cdr3_aa: CSAASDGGYTF
cdr3_nt: TGCAGCGCTGCTTCCGACGGTGGCTACACCTTC

j_call: TRBJ1-1
v_call: TRBV27
d_call: NA
clone_size: few
cdr3_aa: CASNFARANTEAFF
cdr3_nt: TGTGCCAGCAATTTTGCCAGAGCGAACACTGAAGCTTTCTTT

j_call: TRBJ1-1
v_call: TRBV29-1
d_call: NA
clone_size: NA
cdr3_aa: CSTRPLMNTEAFF
cdr3_nt: TGCAGTACCAGACCCCTAATGAACACTGAAGCTTTCTTT

j_call: TRBJ2-3
v_call: TRBV11-2
d_call: NA
clone_size: NA
cdr3_aa: CASSPGGNTQYF
cdr3_nt: TGTGCCAGCAGCCCCGGTGGGAATACGCAGTATTTT

j_call: TRBJ1-5
v_call: TRBV6-2/TRBV6-3
d_call: NA
clone_size: few
cdr3_aa: CASSYVRGYSNQPQHF
cdr3_nt: TGTGCCAGCAGTTATGTGAGGGGTTATAGCAATCAGCCCCAGCATTTT

j_call: TRBJ1-1
v_call: TRBV5-1
d_call: NA
clone_size: once
cdr3_aa: CASSLDSGANTEAFF
cdr3_nt: TGCGCCAGCAGCTTGGATTCAGGGGCGAACACTGAAGCTTTCTTT

j_call: TRBJ2-2
v_call: TRBV29-1
d_call: NA
clone_size: NA
cdr3_aa: CSVETVTGELFF
cdr3_nt: TGCAGCGTTGAGACAGTCACCGGGGAGCTGTTTTTT

j_call: TRBJ2-1
v_call: TRBV19
d_call: NA
clone_size: NA
cdr3_aa: CASSWDGDYNEQFF
cdr3_nt: TGTGCCAGTAGTTGGGACGGGGACTACAATGAGCAGTTCTTC

j_call: TRBJ1-1
v_call: TRBV18
d_call: NA
clone_size: once
cdr3_aa: CASSPEVQRIMNTEAFF
cdr3_nt: TGTGCCAGCTCACCAGAGGTACAGCGGATAATGAACACTGAAGCTTTCTTT